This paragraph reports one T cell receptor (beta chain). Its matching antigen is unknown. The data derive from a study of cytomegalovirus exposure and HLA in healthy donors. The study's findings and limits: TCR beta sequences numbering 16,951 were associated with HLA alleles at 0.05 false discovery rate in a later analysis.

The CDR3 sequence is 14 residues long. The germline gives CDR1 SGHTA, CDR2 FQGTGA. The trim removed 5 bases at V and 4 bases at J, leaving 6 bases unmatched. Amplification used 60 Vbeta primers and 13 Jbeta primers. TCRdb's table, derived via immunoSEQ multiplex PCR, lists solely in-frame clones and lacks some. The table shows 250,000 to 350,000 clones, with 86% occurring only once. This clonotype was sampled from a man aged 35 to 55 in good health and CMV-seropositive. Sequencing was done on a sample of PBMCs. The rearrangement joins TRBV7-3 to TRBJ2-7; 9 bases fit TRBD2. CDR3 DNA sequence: TGTGCCAGCAGCCCAAGCGGGGGGAGTTACGAGCAGTACTTC. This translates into CASSPSGGSYEQYF.